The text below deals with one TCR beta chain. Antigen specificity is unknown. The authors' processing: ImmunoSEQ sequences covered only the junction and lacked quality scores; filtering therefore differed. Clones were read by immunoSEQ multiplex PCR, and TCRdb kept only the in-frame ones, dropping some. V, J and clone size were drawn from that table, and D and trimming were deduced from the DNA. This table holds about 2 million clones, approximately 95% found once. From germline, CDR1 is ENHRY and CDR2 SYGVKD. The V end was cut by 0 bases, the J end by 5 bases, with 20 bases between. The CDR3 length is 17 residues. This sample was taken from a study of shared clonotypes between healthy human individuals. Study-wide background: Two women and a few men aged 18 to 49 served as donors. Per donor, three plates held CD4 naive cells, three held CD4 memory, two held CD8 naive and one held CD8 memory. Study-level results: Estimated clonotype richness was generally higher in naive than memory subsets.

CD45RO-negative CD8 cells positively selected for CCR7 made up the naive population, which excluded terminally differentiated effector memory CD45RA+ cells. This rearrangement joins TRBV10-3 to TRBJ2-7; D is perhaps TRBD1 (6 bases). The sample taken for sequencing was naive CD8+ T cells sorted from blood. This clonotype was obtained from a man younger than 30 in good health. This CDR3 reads CAISESGTGRSGDEQYF. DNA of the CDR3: TGTGCCATCAGTGAGTCGGGAACAGGGAGAAGTGGCGACGAGCAGTACTTC.